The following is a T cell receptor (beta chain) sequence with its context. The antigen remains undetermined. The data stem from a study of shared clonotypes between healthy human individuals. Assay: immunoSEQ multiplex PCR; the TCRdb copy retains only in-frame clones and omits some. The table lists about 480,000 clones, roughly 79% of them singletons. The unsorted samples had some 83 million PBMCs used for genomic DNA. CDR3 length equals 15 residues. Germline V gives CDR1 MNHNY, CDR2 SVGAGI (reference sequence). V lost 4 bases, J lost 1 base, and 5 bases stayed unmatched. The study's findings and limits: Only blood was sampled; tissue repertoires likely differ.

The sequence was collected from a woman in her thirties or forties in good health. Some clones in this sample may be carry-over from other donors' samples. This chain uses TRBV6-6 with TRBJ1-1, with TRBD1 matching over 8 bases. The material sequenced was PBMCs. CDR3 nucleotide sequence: TGTGCCAGCAGTTTGCGGGGACAGGCGAACACTGAAGCTTTCTTT. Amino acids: CASSLRGQANTEAFF.